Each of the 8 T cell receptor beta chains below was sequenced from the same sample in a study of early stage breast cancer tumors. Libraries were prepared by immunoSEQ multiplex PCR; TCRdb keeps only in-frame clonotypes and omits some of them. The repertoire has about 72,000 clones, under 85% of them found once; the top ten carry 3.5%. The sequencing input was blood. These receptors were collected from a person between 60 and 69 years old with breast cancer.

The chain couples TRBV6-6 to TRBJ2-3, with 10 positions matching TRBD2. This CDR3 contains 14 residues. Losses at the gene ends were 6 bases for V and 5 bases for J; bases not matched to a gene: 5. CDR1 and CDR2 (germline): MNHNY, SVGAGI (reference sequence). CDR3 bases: TGTGCCAGCAGACAGCGGGGGGGCTTAGATACGCAGTATTTT. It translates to CASRQRGGLDTQYF.

The CDR3 is CASSSPGQGDYGYTF. CDR3 in DNA: TGTGCCAGCAGTTCGCCCGGACAGGGGGATTATGGCTACACCTTC. The rearrangement links TRBV27 to TRBJ1-2; 10 nucleotides line up with TRBD1. Unmatched junction bases numbered 7, after V lost 4 bases and J lost 5 bases. Looked up from germline, CDR1 is MNHEY and CDR2 is SMNVEV (reference sequence). The CDR3 sequence is 15 residues long.

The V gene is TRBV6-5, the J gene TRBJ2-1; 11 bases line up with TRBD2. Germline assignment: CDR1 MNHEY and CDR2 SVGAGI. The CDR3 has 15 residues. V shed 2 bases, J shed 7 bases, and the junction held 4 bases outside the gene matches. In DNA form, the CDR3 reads TGTGCCAGCAGTTACCGACTAGCGGGATGGAATGAGCAGTTCTTC. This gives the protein CASSYRLAGWNEQFF.

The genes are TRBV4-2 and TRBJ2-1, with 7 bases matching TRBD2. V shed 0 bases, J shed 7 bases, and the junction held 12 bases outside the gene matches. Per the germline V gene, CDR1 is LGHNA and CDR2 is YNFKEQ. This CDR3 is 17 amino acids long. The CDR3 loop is CASSQEGTGGRVNEQFF. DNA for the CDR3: TGTGCCAGCAGCCAAGAGGGTACCGGGGGGAGGGTTAATGAGCAGTTCTTC.

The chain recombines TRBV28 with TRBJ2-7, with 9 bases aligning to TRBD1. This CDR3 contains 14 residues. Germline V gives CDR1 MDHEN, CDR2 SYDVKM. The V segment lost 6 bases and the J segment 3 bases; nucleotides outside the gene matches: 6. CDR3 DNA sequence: TGTGCCAGCAGAACACCGGGACAGGGCTACGAGCAGTACTTC. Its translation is CASRTPGQGYEQYF.

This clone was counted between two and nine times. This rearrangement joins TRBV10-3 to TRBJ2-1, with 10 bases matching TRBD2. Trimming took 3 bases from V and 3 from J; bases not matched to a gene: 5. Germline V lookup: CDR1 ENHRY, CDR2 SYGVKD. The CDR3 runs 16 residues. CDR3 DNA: TGTGCCATCAGTGACTCTAGCGGGAGAGGCTACAATGAGCAGTTCTTC. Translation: CAISDSSGRGYNEQFF.

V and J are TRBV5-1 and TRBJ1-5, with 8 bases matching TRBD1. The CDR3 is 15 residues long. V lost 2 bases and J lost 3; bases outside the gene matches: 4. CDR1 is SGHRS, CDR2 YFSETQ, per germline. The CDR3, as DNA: TGCGCCAGCAGCTTCACAGGGGGTTCCAATCAGCCCCAGCATTTT. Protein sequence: CASSFTGGSNQPQHF.

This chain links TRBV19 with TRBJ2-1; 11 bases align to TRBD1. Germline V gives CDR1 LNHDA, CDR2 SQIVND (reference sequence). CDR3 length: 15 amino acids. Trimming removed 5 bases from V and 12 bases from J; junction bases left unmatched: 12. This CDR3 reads CASSESGTGGLGQFF. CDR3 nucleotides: TGTGCCAGTAGTGAATCCGGGACAGGGGGACTCGGGCAGTTCTTC.